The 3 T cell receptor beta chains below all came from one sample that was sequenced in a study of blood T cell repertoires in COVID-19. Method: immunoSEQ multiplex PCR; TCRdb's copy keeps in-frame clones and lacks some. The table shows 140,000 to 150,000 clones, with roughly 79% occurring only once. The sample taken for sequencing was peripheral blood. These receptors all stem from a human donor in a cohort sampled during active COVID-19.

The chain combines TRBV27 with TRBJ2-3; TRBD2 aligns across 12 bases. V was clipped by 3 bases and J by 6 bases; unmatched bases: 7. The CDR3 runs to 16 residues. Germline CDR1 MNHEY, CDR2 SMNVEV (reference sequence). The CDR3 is CASSFTASGRGDTQYF. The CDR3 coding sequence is TGTGCCAGCAGTTTTACGGCTAGCGGGAGGGGGGATACGCAGTATTTT.

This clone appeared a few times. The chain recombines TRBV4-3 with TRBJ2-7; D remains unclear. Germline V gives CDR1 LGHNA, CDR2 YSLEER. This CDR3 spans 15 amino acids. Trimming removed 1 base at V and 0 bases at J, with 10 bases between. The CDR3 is CASSQVYYSSYEQYF. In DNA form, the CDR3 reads TGCGCCAGCAGCCAAGTTTACTATTCCTCCTACGAGCAGTACTTC.

CDR3 sequence reads: CSVDSGASYEQYF. The CDR3 region has the DNA TGCAGCGTTGATAGCGGGGCCTCCTACGAGCAGTACTTC. The V gene is TRBV29-1, the J gene TRBJ2-7, with 8 positions matching TRBD2. Germline V gene sequence: CDR1 SQVTM, CDR2 ANQGSEA. This CDR3 is built from 13 residues. J was trimmed by 0 bases and V by 3 bases; bases with no gene match: 1.